This T cell receptor beta chain was profiled in a study of CXCR3-negative and CXCR3-positive naive CD8 T cells (dated by TCRdb to the late 2010s). At the level of the whole study: In total, approximately 140 million TRB reads were obtained, which works out to roughly 1.5 +/- 0.3 million reads per library. Diversity and physicochemical repertoire analyses were performed on about ten donors pooled from two independent experiments. TRBV-TRBJ cluster analysis included naive subsets from several donors and memory cells from 3 donors.

Concerning this clonotype: The antigen it binds to is not known.

Results the study describes overall, beyond this receptor: Within the same donor, TRBV-TRBJ usage looked similar between naive CXCR3-negative and CXCR3-positive cells, but memory cells had distinct patterns. Because surface CD5, which has been linked to self-reactivity in mice, was comparable between naive subsets, TCR interaction strength was also inferred from TRB CDR3 physicochemical properties. Freshly isolated PBMCs were used for most assays because CXCR3 expression went down partially after cryopreservation. Both naive subsets had comparably high repertoire diversity, while memory CD8+ T cells had much lower repertoire diversity.

CDR1 is given as PRHDT and CDR2 as FYEKMQ, both from the germline V gene (reference sequence). From cysteine to phenylalanine, the CDR3 is 15 amino acids long. The DNA sequence is not available. For each CD8+ T cell subset, flow sorting was done in triplicate, and 300,000 to 350,000 cells per subset went directly into RLT lysis buffer. Peripheral blood mononuclear cells were isolated from buffy coats using standard density gradient centrifugation. Total RNA was extracted from sorted cells using an RNeasy Mini Kit. The sequencer listed for this sample is NextSeq 550. The Human TCR Profiling Kit (MiLaboratory) was used to prepare UMI-labeled 5' RACE TRB cDNA libraries. The full amount of extracted RNA was used for cDNA synthesis, and the full amount of resulting cDNA was used for PCR amplification. Libraries were prepared in parallel using an identical number of PCR cycles. From the authors' description of their analysis: With a requirement of at least two reads per UMI, MIGEC and MiXCR extracted about 50,000 +/- 10,000 unique UMI-labeled TRB cDNA molecules per library. An average of about 40,000 +/- 10,000 functional in-frame TRB CDR3 nucleotide clonotypes without stop codons was found per library. After downsampling to 5000 UMI-labeled TRB molecules per sample, diversity metrics, including normalized Shannon-Wiener and Chao1, were computed in VDJtools. VDJtools was used to calculate clonotype-size-weighted physicochemical properties of the central five CDR3 residues, namely interaction energy, strength, volume and Kidera factor 4. Through TCRdb reprocessing, the reads give one entry per CDR3 protein sequence; DNA is omitted. What appears here as the V and J calls and clone size reflects TCRdb's work, not the paper's. This sample's table carries about 38,000 distinct CDR3 sequences. Of the sample, more than 12% falls within the top ten clones.

The receptor was derived from a human donor in good health. Some clones in this sample may be carry-over from other donors' samples. The material sequenced was memory CD8+ T cells from blood. The sample's cell subset or site label, in plain terms: conventional CD8+ memory T cells (TMEM), sorted as controls. The rearrangement combines TRBV13 with TRBJ2-7. The CDR3: CASSSSTGSTYEQYF. With the rest looked up from the reference TRBV13 and TRBJ2-7 genes rather than sequenced, the full variable domain is AAGVIQSPRHLIKEKRETATLKCYPIPRHDTVYWYQQGPGQDPQFLISFYEKMQSDKGSIPDRFSAQQFSDYHSELNMSSLELGDSALYFCASSSSTGSTYEQYFGPGTRLTVT.